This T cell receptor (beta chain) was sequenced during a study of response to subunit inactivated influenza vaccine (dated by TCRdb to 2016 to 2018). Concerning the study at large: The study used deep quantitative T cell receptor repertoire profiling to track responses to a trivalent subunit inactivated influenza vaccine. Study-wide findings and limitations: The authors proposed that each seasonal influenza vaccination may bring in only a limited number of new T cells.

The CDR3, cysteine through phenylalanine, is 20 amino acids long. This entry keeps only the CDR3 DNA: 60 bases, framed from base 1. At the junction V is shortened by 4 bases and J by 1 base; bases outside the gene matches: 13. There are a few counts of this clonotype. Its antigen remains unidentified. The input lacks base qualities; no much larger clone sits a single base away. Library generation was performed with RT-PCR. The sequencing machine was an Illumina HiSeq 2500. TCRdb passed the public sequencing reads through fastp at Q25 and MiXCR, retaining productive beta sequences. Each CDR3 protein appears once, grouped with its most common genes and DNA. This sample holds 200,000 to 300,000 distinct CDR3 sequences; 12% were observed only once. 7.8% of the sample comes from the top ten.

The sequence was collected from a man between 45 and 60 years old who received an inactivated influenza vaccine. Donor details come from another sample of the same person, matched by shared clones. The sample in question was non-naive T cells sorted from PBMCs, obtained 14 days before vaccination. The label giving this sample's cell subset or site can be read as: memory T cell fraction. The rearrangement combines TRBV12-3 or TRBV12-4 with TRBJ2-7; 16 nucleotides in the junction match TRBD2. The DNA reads TGTGCCAGCAGTTACGACCAAGGGACTAGCGGGAGGGTTCTGTCCTACGAGCAGTACTTC. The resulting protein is CASSYDQGTSGRVLSYEQYF.